This T cell receptor beta chain was recorded in a study of blood T cell repertoires in COVID-19. TCRdb's table, derived via immunoSEQ multiplex PCR, lists solely in-frame clones and lacks some. Of about 400,000 clones listed, approximately 85% were seen once; the top ten hold around 1.9%. CDR1 is SGHRS and CDR2 is YFSETQ in the germline V gene. CDR3 length: 15 amino acids. Trimming at V came to 2 bases and at J to 4 bases, leaving 5 bases not matched to a gene. The sequence derives from a woman aged 35 to 49 with acute COVID-19. The chain links TRBV5-1 to TRBJ1-5; 8 nucleotides agree with TRBD1. Sequencing used PBMCs or T cells enriched from blood (not recorded which). The CDR3 DNA reads TGCGCCAGCAGCTTTGGACAGGGTAGTAATCAGCCCCAGCATTTT. Translated, it gives CASSFGQGSNQPQHF. Full variable domain (rest looked up from reference TRBV5-1 and TRBJ1-5): KAGVTQTPRYLIKTRGQQVTLSCSPISGHRSVSWYQQTPGQGLQFLFEYFSETQRNKGNFPGRFSGRQFSNSRSEMNVSTLELGDSALYLCASSFGQGSNQPQHFGDGTRLSIL.